One and the same sample provided the 24 T cell receptor beta chains below, sequenced in a study of cytomegalovirus exposure and HLA in healthy donors. The study ran its PCR with 60 Vbeta and 13 Jbeta primers. Profiling relied on immunoSEQ multiplex PCR, and the TCRdb table lists in-frame clones only, not all of them. The sample holds about 120,000 clones, around 75% seen once. Sample: PBMCs. The receptor set was obtained from a woman aged 18-35 years in good health and CMV-seronegative.

The chain recombines TRBV25-1 with TRBJ2-2, with D tentatively TRBD1 (5 bases). The CDR3 sequence is 16 residues long. Trimming removed 4 bases at V and 0 bases at J, with 12 bases between. From germline, CDR1 is MGHDK and CDR2 SYGVNS. The CDR3 DNA is TGTGCCAGCAGTGCGACAGCCGATTCGAACACCGGGGAGCTGTTTTTT. It is translated as CASSATADSNTGELFF.

This clone has just a few counts. This chain joins TRBV28 and TRBJ1-1; tentative D call: TRBD1 (5 bases). The CDR3 runs 14 residues. Germline values: CDR1 MDHEN, CDR2 SYDVKM. Trimming took off 8 bases at V and 0 bases at J, with 13 bases between the two ends. The CDR3 protein is CASLPWGLNTEAFF. DNA for the CDR3: TGTGCCAGCCTCCCGTGGGGCCTGAACACTGAAGCTTTCTTT.

This clone was picked up one time. This chain joins TRBV9 and TRBJ1-1; D remains ambiguous. The germline V gene has CDR1 SGDLS and CDR2 YYNGEE. V dropped 0 bases and J dropped 0 bases, with 9 bases sitting between them. This CDR3 has 15 residues. The CDR3 coding sequence is TGTGCCAGCAGCGTAGGAGCAGACTTGAACACTGAAGCTTTCTTT. Amino acid sequence: CASSVGADLNTEAFF.

The chain is built from TRBV5-1 and TRBJ1-1; 7 bases agree with TRBD1. Germline CDR1 reads SGHRS; CDR2 reads YFSETQ. The CDR3 contains 14 residues. The junction had 4 bases not matched to a gene; V was cut back by 4 bases and J by 1 base. The CDR3 region is CASSVGTANTEAFF. The DNA for the CDR3 is TGCGCCAGCAGCGTCGGGACAGCGAACACTGAAGCTTTCTTT.

The rearrangement joins TRBV7-9 to TRBJ1-1; no reliable D call. V was trimmed by 3 bases and J by 2 bases, leaving 7 bases between them. Per germline, CDR1 SEHNR and CDR2 FQNEAQ (reference sequence). The CDR3 runs to 13 residues. The CDR3 DNA reads TGTGCCAGCAGCTTTGGAGCTAACACTGAAGCTTTCTTT. Its protein is CASSFGANTEAFF.

This chain connects TRBV6-5 to TRBJ1-1; tentatively, D is TRBD1 (5 bases). The V and J ends lost 6 bases and 7 bases respectively, with 15 bases between them. The CDR3 totals 13 residues. Germline loops: CDR1 MNHEY, CDR2 SVGAGI. The CDR3 is CASRQRGEIEAFF. For the CDR3, the DNA is TGTGCCAGCAGACAACGGGGGGAGATTGAAGCTTTCTTT.

This clone came up once. Other DNA sequences within the sample encode an identical CDR3. The CDR3 is CASYLGQPRGEQYF. Written as DNA, the CDR3 is TGTGCCAGTTATCTTGGACAGCCTCGGGGCGAGCAGTACTTC. This chain links TRBV2 with TRBJ2-7; tentatively, D is TRBD1 (6 bases). The CDR3 runs 14 residues. Trimming pared 9 bases from V and 6 bases from J, leaving 21 bases between. Germline V CDR1 and CDR2: SNHLY, FYNNEI.

J is TRBJ2-7 and V is TRBV2, with D maybe TRBD2 (6 bases). With 1 base removed from V and 3 bases from J, the gap between germline ends came to 10 bases. The CDR3 is 14 residues long. Germline lookup yields CDR1 SNHLY and CDR2 FYNNEI. In DNA, the CDR3 is TGTGCCAGCAGTGAAGGCGGGGCCTACTACGAGCAGTACTTC. Residues: CASSEGGAYYEQYF.

The chain joins TRBV19 to TRBJ2-7; TRBD2 might be the D (5 bases). Germline lookup yields CDR1 LNHDA and CDR2 SQIVND (reference sequence). Trimming left V 3 bases short and J 5 bases short, with 17 bases between. The CDR3 loop spans 15 amino acids. The CDR3 sequence: CASSIRRLSADEQYF. The DNA for the CDR3 is TGTGCCAGTAGTATTAGGAGGCTCTCGGCGGACGAGCAGTACTTC.

The V and J genes are TRBV27 and TRBJ2-1; 9 bases agree with TRBD1. Germline V gene sequence: CDR1 MNHEY, CDR2 SMNVEV (reference sequence). The ends lost 2 bases at V and 5 bases at J; junction bases unmatched: 10. The CDR3 runs to 17 residues. CDR3 sequence reads: CASSLPPGQGSHNEQFF. DNA for the CDR3: TGTGCCAGCAGTTTACCGCCGGGACAGGGTTCCCACAATGAGCAGTTCTTC.

The rearrangement uses TRBV5-4 and TRBJ1-1; D unresolved. Germline CDR1 and CDR2: SGHNT and YYREEE (reference sequence). The CDR3 covers 16 residues. Trimming pared 0 bases from V and 1 base from J, leaving 13 bases between. CDR3 amino acids: CASSLGARETNTEAFF. The DNA for the CDR3 is TGTGCCAGCAGCTTGGGCGCAAGGGAGACGAACACTGAAGCTTTCTTT.

The chain recombines TRBV7-9 with TRBJ1-6; the D gene is possibly TRBD1 (6 bases). V was trimmed by 4 bases and J by 1 base, leaving 11 bases between them. The CDR3 sequence is 16 residues long. CDR1 SEHNR and CDR2 FQNEAQ come from the germline V gene (reference sequence). The CDR3 coding sequence is TGTGCCAGCAGCTCAACAGGGTTTTCCTATAATTCACCCCTCCACTTT. This codes for CASSSTGFSYNSPLHF.

The chain uses TRBV29-1 and TRBJ2-1; D is possibly TRBD1 (6 bases). Trimming pared 4 bases from V and 5 bases from J, leaving 15 bases between. Germline values: CDR1 SQVTM, CDR2 ANQGSEA. The CDR3 has 14 amino acids. CDR3 region: CSVGNRVWDNEQFF. DNA of the CDR3: TGCAGCGTTGGAAACAGGGTATGGGACAATGAGCAGTTCTTC.

The rearrangement links TRBV4-1 to TRBJ2-7; 10 bases are a match to TRBD2. The CDR3 totals 15 residues. J was trimmed by 2 bases and V by 5 bases; bases with no gene match: 6. CDR1 and CDR2 from the germline V gene are MGHRA and YSYEKL. CDR3 region: CASSGPLAGAYEQYF. The DNA for the CDR3 is TGCGCCAGCAGCGGACCTCTAGCGGGGGCCTACGAGCAGTACTTC.

The chain carries TRBV9 and TRBJ2-7; 7 bases are shared with TRBD1. CDR3 length equals 14 residues. V gave up 0 bases and J gave up 2 bases; unmatched junction bases: 2. Germline V lookup: CDR1 SGDLS, CDR2 YYNGEE. The CDR3 coding sequence is TGTGCCAGCAGCGTAGCGACAGGGACCTACGAGCAGTACTTC. This gives the protein CASSVATGTYEQYF.

The chain employs TRBV10-3 and TRBJ2-3, with a possible D match to TRBD1 (5 bases). Germline-derived CDR1 and CDR2 are ENHRY and SYGVKD. CDR3 size: 19 residues. The ends were cut back, 2 bases at V and 2 bases at J, with 23 bases in the middle. This CDR3 is CAISEPRSNFIRVTDTQYF. CDR3 DNA sequence: TGTGCCATCAGTGAGCCGAGGAGTAACTTTATCAGGGTCACAGATACGCAGTATTTT.

V is TRBV5-1 and J is TRBJ2-3; 7 bases match TRBD1. The V gene end was trimmed by 1 base and the J gene end by 6 bases; junction bases not matched to a gene: 14. Per the germline V gene, CDR1 is SGHRS and CDR2 is YFSETQ. This CDR3 has 17 amino acids. CDR3 loop: CASSLWGAAGGDDTQYF. DNA of the CDR3: TGCGCCAGCAGCTTGTGGGGCGCGGCAGGGGGTGATGATACGCAGTATTTT.

In DNA, the CDR3 is TGTGCCAGCAGCGTGAGAGAGAACACTGAAGCTTTCTTT. Amino acid sequence: CASSVRENTEAFF. The chain recombines TRBV7-9 with TRBJ1-1; no clear D. Germline loops: CDR1 SEHNR, CDR2 FQNEAQ (reference sequence). The CDR3 loop spans 13 amino acids. Trimming pared 5 bases from V and 1 base from J, leaving 8 bases between. Full variable domain (outside the CDR3, taken from reference TRBV7-9 and TRBJ1-1): DTGVSQNPRHKITKRGQNVTFRCDPISEHNRLYWYRQTLGQGPEFLTYFQNEAQLEKSRLLSDRFSAERPKGSFSTLEIQRTEQGDSAMYLCASSVRENTEAFFGQGTRLTVV.

The V call is TRBV2, the J call TRBJ2-7; D gene unclear. The CDR3 has 14 amino acids. The germline CDR1 and CDR2 sequences are SNHLY and FYNNEI. V lost 0 bases, J lost 1 base, and 7 bases lay in between. This chain's CDR3 is CASSEAPGSYEQYF. In nucleotides, the CDR3 is TGTGCCAGCAGTGAAGCTCCCGGGTCCTACGAGCAGTACTTC.

Remarks on this clone: The sample has other DNA sequences that encode this CDR3 too. V gene TRBV27 combines with J gene TRBJ1-5; the D gene is possibly TRBD1 (5 bases). Germline V lookup: CDR1 MNHEY, CDR2 SMNVEV (reference sequence). The CDR3 consists of 14 residues. V shed 3 bases and J shed 4 bases, with 10 bases lying between them. CDR3 sequence reads: CASSLAGGNQPQHF. The CDR3 nucleotides read TGTGCCAGCAGTTTGGCGGGGGGTAATCAGCCCCAGCATTTT.

The J gene is TRBJ1-5, the V gene TRBV6-6, with no clear D. CDR1 MNHNY and CDR2 SVGAGI come from the germline V gene (reference sequence). The V end was cut by 2 bases, the J end by 3 bases, with 2 bases between. CDR3 length: 12 residues. CDR3 residues: CASSYLNQPQHF. Written as DNA, the CDR3 is TGTGCCAGCAGTTACCTCAATCAGCCCCAGCATTTT.

This clone was detected only once. The rearrangement joins TRBV7-9 to TRBJ2-7; TRBD1 matches at 9 bases. The CDR3 runs 15 residues. Trimming cost V 5 bases and J 6 bases; bases outside gene matches: 11. Per the germline V gene, CDR1 is SEHNR and CDR2 is FQNEAQ (reference sequence). The CDR3 coding sequence is TGTGCCAGCAGCGCACCGGGACAGGGCTTTGCCGAGCAGTACTTC. This sequence encodes CASSAPGQGFAEQYF.

V is TRBV18 and J is TRBJ1-1; D is undetermined. The germline gives CDR1 KGHSH, CDR2 LQKENI. V was clipped by 2 bases and J by 4 bases, with 11 bases between them. The CDR3 consists of 14 residues. The CDR3 DNA follows: TGTGCCAGCTCACCAAACCCCGGTGGCACTGAAGCTTTCTTT. Its translation: CASSPNPGGTEAFF. The whole variable domain, filled in from reference TRBV18 and TRBJ1-1, reads NAGVMQNPRHLVRRRGQEARLRCSPMKGHSHVYWYRQLPEEGLKFMVYLQKENIIDESGMPKERFSAEFPKEGPSILRIQQVVRGDSAAYFCASSPNPGGTEAFFGQGTRLTVV.

The chain links TRBV28 to TRBJ2-1; possible D gene TRBD1, 5 bases. CDR3 size: 17 residues. Germline assignment: CDR1 MDHEN and CDR2 SYDVKM. V shed 6 bases and J shed 2 bases, with 20 bases lying between them. The CDR3 protein is CASSQRGDRAPYNEQFF. CDR3 sequence (DNA): TGTGCCAGCAGCCAAAGGGGCGACAGAGCTCCCTACAATGAGCAGTTCTTC.